This T cell receptor (beta chain) originates from a study of OX40 agonist ivuxolimab in advanced cancers. Study observations and caveats: Among patients with partial responses at 0.1-3.0 mg/kg, clonal expansion was among the lowest. Within 6 weeks, CD4+ and CD8+ blood T cells expanded clonally at 0.1 to 3.0 mg/kg. Not determined was the antigen specificity of the expanded peripheral T cells.

Trimming removed 5 bases from V and 5 bases from J, with 24 bases in between. CDR1 SGHTA and CDR2 FQGTGA come from the germline V gene. The CDR3 is 17 residues long. Sequenced by immunoSEQ multiplex PCR; TCRdb stores in-frame clones only, minus some. The sample shows 45,000 to 55,000 clones, around 83% of them seen only once. In this sample, this clone turned up a few times. Antigen: not known. This material consisted of CD4+ or CD8+ T cells sorted from blood, taken in a trial of the OX40 agonist ivuxolimab. V and J are TRBV7-3 and TRBJ1-2; no definite D call. This TCR was sampled from an adult with an advanced solid tumor such as melanoma, head and neck, liver or kidney cancer. CDR3 protein: CASSPEGGRYVPYGYTF. In DNA form, the CDR3 reads TGTGCCAGCAGCCCTGAAGGAGGACGGTACGTGCCGTATGGCTACACCTTC.